This T cell receptor beta chain is from a study of beta chain features in type 1 diabetes. Study-level background: The patient and healthy donor groups were comparable for age, gender and cell yields.

It was one heparinised blood draw, averaging about 116 mL, that each donor gave. The CDR3 extends over 15 amino acids. The germline V gene encodes CDR1 SGHNT and CDR2 YYREEE (reference sequence). Trimming took 2 bases from V and 2 from J; bases not matched to a gene: 5. Overall study results and limits: Shortening that was moderate but significant affected the TCRB CDR3s of Type 1 diabetes patients in all four CD4+ subsets. A closer apparent resemblance between naive, central memory and Treg TCRB repertoires was seen in patients than in healthy donors.

TCRB transcripts that were expressed got sequenced, as all of the isolated RNA had been reverse transcribed. Sequenced naive, central memory and regulatory T cell samples produced an average of roughly 3.6 million reads. TCRdb's table, derived via immunoSEQ multiplex PCR, lists solely in-frame clones and lacks some. This sample yields over 600,000 clones, of which roughly 12% are seen a single time; 0.095% to 0.15% belongs to the top ten. Regarding this clone: The antigen remains undetermined.

Sequencing input: naive CD4+ T cells from blood. This receptor was taken from a man aged 30 to 45 with type 1 diabetes. The genes are TRBV5-4 and TRBJ1-2; 8 bases are shared with TRBD1. The CDR3 protein is CASSFPGTGNYGYTF. Written as DNA, the CDR3 is TGTGCCAGCAGCTTCCCCGGGACAGGCAACTATGGCTACACCTTC.